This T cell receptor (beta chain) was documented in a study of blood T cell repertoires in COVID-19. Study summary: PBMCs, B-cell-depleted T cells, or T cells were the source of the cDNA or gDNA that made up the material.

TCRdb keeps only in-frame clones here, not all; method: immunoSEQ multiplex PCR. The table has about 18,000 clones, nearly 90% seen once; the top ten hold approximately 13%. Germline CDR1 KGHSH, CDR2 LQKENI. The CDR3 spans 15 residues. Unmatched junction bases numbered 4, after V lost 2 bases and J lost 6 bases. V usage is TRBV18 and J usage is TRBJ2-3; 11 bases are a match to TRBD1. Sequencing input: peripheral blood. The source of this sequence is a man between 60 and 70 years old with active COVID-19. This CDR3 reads CASSPRTGGEDTQYF. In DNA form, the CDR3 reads TGTGCCAGCTCACCAAGGACAGGGGGCGAGGATACGCAGTATTTT.